This TCR beta chain was identified during a study of blood T cell repertoires in COVID-19. Overall study: The analysed material was cDNA or gDNA that came from T cells, B-cell-depleted T cells, or PBMCs.

The protocol was immunoSEQ multiplex PCR, while the TCRdb copy is restricted to in-frame clones and leaves out a portion. This sample yields about 350,000 clones, of which about 90% are seen a single time; 7.3% belongs to the top ten. J was trimmed by 5 bases and V by 4 bases; bases with no gene match: 8. This CDR3 is 15 amino acids long. CDR1 is SGHRS, CDR2 YFSETQ, per germline. This chain links TRBV5-1 with TRBJ2-2; 7 bases agree with TRBD1. The sequence was obtained from a woman aged 65 to 85 with COVID-19, enrolled during active disease. Sequenced material: peripheral blood. The CDR3 protein is CASSLGTAETGELFF. The CDR3 region has the DNA TGCGCCAGCAGCCTGGGGACAGCCGAGACCGGGGAGCTGTTTTTT. Complete variable domain (other parts from reference TRBV5-1 and TRBJ2-2): KAGVTQTPRYLIKTRGQQVTLSCSPISGHRSVSWYQQTPGQGLQFLFEYFSETQRNKGNFPGRFSGRQFSNSRSEMNVSTLELGDSALYLCASSLGTAETGELFFGEGSRLTVL.